This TCR beta chain was sequenced in a study of T cell repertoires in cytomegalovirus infection. Study information: CMV epitopes that were recently identified and HLA-C-restricted were used alongside well-studied HLA-B-restricted ones.

This clonotype was seen only a few times. Its antigen is not identified. Germline values: CDR1 LNHDA, CDR2 SQIVND (reference sequence). Trimming stripped 1 base from V and 4 bases from J, with 23 bases between. This CDR3 contains 19 residues. TCRdb re-called the reads through MiXCR, storing one row per CDR3 protein. The data contain approximately 500,000 distinct CDR3 sequences, 25% to 35% of them singletons. The sample in question was cultured PBMCs, obtained from culture after CMV antigen stimulation. This chain connects TRBV19 to TRBJ2-4, with D perhaps TRBD1 or TRBD2 (5 bases each). The source of this sequence is a human donor in good health (CMV status not recorded). Some clones in this sample may be carry-over from other donors' samples. CDR3 region: CASSIVGLGTTTLKNIQYF. CDR3 coding DNA: TGTGCCAGTAGTATAGTGGGTCTCGGGACGACAACCCTTAAAAACATTCAGTACTTC.